The text below deals with one T cell receptor beta chain. CDR1 and CDR2 from the germline V gene are LGHNA and YSLEER. The length of the CDR3 is 19 residues. V lost 0 bases, J lost 4 bases, and 6 bases stayed unmatched. The data derive from a study of cytomegalovirus exposure and HLA in healthy donors. Sequencing was performed with immunoSEQ multiplex PCR; in TCRdb, only in-frame clones are kept and a portion is missing. The repertoire holds 140,000 or so clones, with nearly 90% as singletons. The receptor was isolated from a woman aged 18-29 years in good health and CMV-seropositive. Sequencing was carried out using PBMCs. The chain recombines TRBV4-3 with TRBJ2-2; 15 bases are a match to TRBD2. DNA of the CDR3: TGCGCCAGCAGCCAAGACCCGGGACTAGCGGGGGGAGGCACCGGGGAGCTGTTTTTT. Translating it yields CASSQDPGLAGGGTGELFF.